A selection of T cell receptor beta chains follows, all from one sample in a study of T cells in Graves' hyperthyroidism and ophthalmopathy. One entry per CDR3 protein, called by TCRdb with MiXCR from the multiplex PCR reads. The sample consists of around 340,000 distinct CDR3 sequences, about 15% of them appearing once. The sequenced material came from blood. Receptor source: a man in his thirties or forties with Graves' hyperthyroidism. Each CDR3 is given without its conserved first and last residue. Each record gives: J gene, clone size, V gene, CDR3 protein. The listing skips clone size in some rows; elsewhere it reads once, few, many or a size class.

J: TRBJ2-1
size: few
V: TRBV7-9
CDR3: ANSAGGGRSNEQF

J: TRBJ2-7
size: few
V: TRBV5-1
CDR3: ASSLAGRADYEQY

J: TRBJ1-1
size: many
V: TRBV30
CDR3: AWRGPRAF

J: TRBJ2-2
size: many
V: TRBV30
CDR3: AGFRNTGELF

J: TRBJ2-7
size: many
V: TRBV6-1
CDR3: ASSDQQDTYEQY

J: TRBJ1-5
size: few
V: TRBV6-1
CDR3: ASKQMAGGSNQPQH

J: TRBJ1-2
size: few
V: TRBV18
CDR3: ASSTGLGNGYT

J: TRBJ1-5
size: NA
V: TRBV11-2
CDR3: ASSLGGRGSTHSNQPQH

J: TRBJ1-6
size: many
V: TRBV28
CDR3: ASRAATGWNSPLH

J: TRBJ2-1
size: few
V: TRBV27
CDR3: ASGLGGVGNEQF

J: TRBJ2-7
size: few
V: TRBV16
CDR3: ASSPFQGGSYEQY

J: TRBJ2-2
size: few
V: TRBV13
CDR3: ASSLTNDHPNTGELF

J: TRBJ2-1
size: NA
V: TRBV5-1
CDR3: ASSLRTSGPTNEQF

J: TRBJ2-5
size: NA
V: TRBV15
CDR3: ATSRDQWTRID

J: TRBJ1-1
size: many
V: TRBV28
CDR3: ASSPGQGLAEAF

J: TRBJ1-2
size: many
V: TRBV18
CDR3: ASSPQRQAYYGYT

J: TRBJ2-7
size: many
V: TRBV10-3
CDR3: AISEGQLYEQY

J: TRBJ2-7
size: many
V: TRBV11-2
CDR3: ASSPSGTGGYEQY

J: TRBJ2-1
size: many
V: TRBV7-3
CDR3: ASSTRDYGYNEQF

J: TRBJ2-7
size: NA
V: TRBV10-3
CDR3: AISVGGSSYEQY

J: TRBJ2-3
size: many
V: TRBV7-3
CDR3: ASSLTGSNPFSTDTQY

J: TRBJ1-5
size: NA
V: TRBV2
CDR3: ASSKDRAGYQPQH

J: TRBJ2-2
size: NA
V: TRBV7-9
CDR3: ASSFLRDSSYTGELF

J: TRBJ1-5
size: many
V: TRBV15
CDR3: ATSSIGQGAFNQPQH

J: TRBJ2-2
size: many
V: TRBV5-1
CDR3: ASSPTGTDTGELF

J: TRBJ2-1
size: NA
V: TRBV20-1
CDR3: SASGTGGSRSSYNEQF

J: TRBJ2-3
size: few
V: TRBV5-1
CDR3: ASSFLATSTDTQY

J: TRBJ2-7
size: NA
V: TRBV2
CDR3: ASTPGTRYEQY

J: TRBJ1-2
size: few
V: TRBV29-1
CDR3: SVLWQGRAGYT

J: TRBJ2-3
size: few
V: TRBV20-1
CDR3: SATNLGRVDDTQY

J: TRBJ2-1
size: many
V: TRBV20-1
CDR3: SAIHGSFNEQF

J: TRBJ2-2
size: many
V: TRBV6-1
CDR3: AQEDRDTGELF

J: TRBJ2-1
size: many
V: TRBV6-5
CDR3: ASSYPTGSGNEQF

J: TRBJ2-3
size: few
V: TRBV24-1
CDR3: ATSDSTDTQY

J: TRBJ2-1
size: NA
V: TRBV9
CDR3: ASSAPQRGSYNEQF

J: TRBJ2-3
size: NA
V: TRBV24-1
CDR3: ATSDLSGSGRRTDTTDTQY

J: TRBJ1-1
size: many
V: TRBV27
CDR3: ASRTGDNTEAF

J: TRBJ1-1
size: many
V: TRBV20-1
CDR3: SAPERVANTEAF

J: TRBJ1-5
size: many
V: TRBV6-2/TRBV6-3
CDR3: ASQDRADQPQH

J: TRBJ2-1
size: many
V: TRBV20-1
CDR3: SASSGRVSYNEQF

J: TRBJ2-1
size: many
V: TRBV7-9
CDR3: ASSLDRGQGDNEQF

J: TRBJ1-2
size: few
V: TRBV7-9
CDR3: ASSFEVGYGYT

J: TRBJ2-7
size: many
V: TRBV20-1
CDR3: SARAGEQY